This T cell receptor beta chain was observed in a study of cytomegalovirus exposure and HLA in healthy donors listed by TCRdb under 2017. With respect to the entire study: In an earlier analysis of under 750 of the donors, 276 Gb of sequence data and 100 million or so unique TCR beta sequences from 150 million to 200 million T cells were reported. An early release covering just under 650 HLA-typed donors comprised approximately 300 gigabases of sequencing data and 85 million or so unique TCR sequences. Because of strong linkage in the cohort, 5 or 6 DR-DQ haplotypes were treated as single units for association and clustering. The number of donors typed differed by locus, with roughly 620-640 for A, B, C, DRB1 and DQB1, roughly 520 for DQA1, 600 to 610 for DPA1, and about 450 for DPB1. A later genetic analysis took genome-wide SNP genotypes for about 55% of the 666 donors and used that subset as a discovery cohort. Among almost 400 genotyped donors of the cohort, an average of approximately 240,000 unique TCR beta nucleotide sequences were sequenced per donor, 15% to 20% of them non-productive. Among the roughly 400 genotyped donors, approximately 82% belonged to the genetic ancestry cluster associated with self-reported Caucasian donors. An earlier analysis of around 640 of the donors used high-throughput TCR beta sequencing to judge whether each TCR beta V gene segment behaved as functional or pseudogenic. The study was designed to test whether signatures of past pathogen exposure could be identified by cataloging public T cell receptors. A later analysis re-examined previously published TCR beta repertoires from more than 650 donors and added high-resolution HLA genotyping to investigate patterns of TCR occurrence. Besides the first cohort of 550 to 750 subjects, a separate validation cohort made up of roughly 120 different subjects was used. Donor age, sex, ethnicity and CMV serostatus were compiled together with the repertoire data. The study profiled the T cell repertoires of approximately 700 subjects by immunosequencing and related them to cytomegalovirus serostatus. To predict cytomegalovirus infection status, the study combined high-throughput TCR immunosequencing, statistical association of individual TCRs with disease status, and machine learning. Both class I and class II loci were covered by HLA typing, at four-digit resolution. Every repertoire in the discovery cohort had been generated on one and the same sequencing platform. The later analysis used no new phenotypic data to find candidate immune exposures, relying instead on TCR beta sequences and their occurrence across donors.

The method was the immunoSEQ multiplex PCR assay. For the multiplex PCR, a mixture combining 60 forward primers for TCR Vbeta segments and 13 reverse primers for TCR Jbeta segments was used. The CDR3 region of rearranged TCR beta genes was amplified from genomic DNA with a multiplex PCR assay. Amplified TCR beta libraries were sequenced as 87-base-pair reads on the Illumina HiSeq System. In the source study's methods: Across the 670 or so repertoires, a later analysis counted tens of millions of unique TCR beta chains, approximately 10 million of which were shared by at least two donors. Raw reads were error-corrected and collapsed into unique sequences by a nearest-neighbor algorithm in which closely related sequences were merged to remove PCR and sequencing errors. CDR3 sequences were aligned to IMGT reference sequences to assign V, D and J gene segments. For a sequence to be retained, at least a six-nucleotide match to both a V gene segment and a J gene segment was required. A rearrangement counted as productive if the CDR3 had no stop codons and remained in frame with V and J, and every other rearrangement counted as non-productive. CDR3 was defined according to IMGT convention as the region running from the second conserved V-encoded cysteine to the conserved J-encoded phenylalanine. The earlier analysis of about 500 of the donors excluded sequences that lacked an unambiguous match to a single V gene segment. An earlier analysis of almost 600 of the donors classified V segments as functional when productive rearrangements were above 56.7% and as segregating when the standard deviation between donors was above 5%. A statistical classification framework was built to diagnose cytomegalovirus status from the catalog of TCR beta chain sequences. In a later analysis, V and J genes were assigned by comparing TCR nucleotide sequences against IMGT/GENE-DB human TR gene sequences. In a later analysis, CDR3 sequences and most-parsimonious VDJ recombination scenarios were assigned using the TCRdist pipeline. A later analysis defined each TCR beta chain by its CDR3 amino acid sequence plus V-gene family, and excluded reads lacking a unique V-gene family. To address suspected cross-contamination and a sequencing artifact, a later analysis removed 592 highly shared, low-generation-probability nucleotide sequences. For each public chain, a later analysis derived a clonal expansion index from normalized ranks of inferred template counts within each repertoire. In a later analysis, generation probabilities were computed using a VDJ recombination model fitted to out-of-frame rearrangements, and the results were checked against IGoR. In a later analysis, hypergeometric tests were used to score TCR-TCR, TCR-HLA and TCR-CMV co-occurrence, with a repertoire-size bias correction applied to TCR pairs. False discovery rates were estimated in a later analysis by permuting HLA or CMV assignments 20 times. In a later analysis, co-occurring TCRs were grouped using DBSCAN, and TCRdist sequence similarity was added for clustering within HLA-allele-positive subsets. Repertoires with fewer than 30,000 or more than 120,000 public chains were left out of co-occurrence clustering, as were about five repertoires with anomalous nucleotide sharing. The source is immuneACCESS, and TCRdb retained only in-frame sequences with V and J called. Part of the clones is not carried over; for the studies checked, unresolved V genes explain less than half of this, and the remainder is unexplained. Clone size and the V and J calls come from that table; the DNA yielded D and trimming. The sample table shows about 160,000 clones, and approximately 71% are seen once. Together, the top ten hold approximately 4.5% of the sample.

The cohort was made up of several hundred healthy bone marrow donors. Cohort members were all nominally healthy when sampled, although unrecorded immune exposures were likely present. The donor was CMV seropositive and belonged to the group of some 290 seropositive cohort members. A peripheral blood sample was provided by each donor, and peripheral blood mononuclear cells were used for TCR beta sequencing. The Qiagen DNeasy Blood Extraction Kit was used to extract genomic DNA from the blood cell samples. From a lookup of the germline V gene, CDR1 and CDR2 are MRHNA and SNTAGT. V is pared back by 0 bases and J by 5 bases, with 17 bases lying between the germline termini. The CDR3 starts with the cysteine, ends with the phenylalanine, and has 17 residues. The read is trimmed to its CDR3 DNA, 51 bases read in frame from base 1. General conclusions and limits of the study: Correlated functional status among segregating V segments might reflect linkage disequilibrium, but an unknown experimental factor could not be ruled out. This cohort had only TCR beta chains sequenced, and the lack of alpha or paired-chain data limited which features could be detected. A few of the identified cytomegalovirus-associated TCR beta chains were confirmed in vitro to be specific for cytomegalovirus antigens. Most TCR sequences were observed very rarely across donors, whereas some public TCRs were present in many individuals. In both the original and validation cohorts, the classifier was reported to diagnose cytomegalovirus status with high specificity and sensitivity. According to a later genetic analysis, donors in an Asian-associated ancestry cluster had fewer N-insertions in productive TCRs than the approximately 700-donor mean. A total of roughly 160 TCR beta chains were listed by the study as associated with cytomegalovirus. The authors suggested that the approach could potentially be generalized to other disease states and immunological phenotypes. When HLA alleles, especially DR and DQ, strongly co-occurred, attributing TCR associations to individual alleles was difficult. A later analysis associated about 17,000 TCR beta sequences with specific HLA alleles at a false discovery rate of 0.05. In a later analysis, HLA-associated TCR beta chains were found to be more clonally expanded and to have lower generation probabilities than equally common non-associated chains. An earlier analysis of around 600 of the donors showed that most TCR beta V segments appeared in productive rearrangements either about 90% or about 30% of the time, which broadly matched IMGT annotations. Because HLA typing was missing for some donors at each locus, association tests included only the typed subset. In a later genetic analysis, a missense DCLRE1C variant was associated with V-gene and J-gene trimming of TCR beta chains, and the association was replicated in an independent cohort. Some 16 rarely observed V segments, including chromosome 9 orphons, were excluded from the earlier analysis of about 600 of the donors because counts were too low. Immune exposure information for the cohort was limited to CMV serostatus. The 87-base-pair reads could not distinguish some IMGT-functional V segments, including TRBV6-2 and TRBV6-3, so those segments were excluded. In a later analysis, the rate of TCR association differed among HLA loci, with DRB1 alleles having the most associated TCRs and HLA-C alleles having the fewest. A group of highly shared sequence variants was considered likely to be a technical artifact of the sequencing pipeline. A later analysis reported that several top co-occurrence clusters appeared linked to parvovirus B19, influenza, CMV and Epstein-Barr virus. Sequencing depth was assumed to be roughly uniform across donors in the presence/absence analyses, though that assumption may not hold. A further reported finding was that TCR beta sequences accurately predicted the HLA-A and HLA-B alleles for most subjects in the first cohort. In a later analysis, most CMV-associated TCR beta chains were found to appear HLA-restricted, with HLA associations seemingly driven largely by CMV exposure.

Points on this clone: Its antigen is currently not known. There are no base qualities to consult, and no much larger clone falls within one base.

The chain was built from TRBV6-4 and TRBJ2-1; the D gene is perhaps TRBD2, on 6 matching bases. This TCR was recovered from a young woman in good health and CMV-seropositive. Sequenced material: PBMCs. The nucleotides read TGTGCCAGCAGTGACTCCCCGCCGGGAGAAGACAACAATGAGCAGTTCTTC. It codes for CASSDSPPGEDNNEQFF.